This T cell receptor (beta chain) comes out of a study of blood T cell repertoires in COVID-19. Clones were sequenced by immunoSEQ multiplex PCR, and TCRdb holds only the in-frame ones, with some missing. This sample has 160,000 or so clones, with over 75% found just once. This TCR came from a man aged 65 to 79 who had recovered from COVID-19. Sequencing input: peripheral blood.

The CDR3 is CASSPDPRGSPLHF. CDR3 DNA sequence: TGTGCCAGCTCACCAGATCCCCGGGGATCACCCCTCCACTTT. The chain is built from TRBV18 and TRBJ1-6, with unresolved D. The CDR3 spans 14 residues. Looked up from germline, CDR1 is KGHSH and CDR2 is LQKENI. Trimming took 2 bases from V and 10 from J, leaving 12 bases between them.